The rows below give T cell receptor beta chains drawn from one sample of a study of T cells after yellow fever vaccination. From the 5' RACE reads, TCRdb called clonotypes with MiXCR, one entry per CDR3 protein. The profile shows 500,000 to 550,000 distinct CDR3 sequences, around a fifth of them singletons. The input for sequencing was PBMCs, taken roughly 20 days after the first yellow fever vaccination. Every receptor here comes from a young man who received the YFV17D yellow fever vaccine. Each CDR3 is given with its conserved first and last residue. A D gene is named only where the DNA matches it firmly. Part of the rows lack a size; the others show once, few, many or a class for expanded clones.

TRBJ1-5 | . | few | TRBV13 | CASSLGSRNNQPQHF | TGTGCCAGCAGCTTAGGAAGCAGGAATAATCAGCCCCAGCATTTT
TRBJ1-2 | . | few | TRBV6-1 | CASSLGPWNYGYTF | TGTGCCAGCAGTCTCGGGCCCTGGAACTATGGCTACACCTTC
TRBJ2-2 | . | . | TRBV3-1 | CASSQDRWPTGELFF | TGTGCCAGCAGCCAAGATCGGTGGCCCACCGGGGAGCTGTTTTTT
TRBJ2-1 | TRBD2 | many | TRBV19 | CASSISSGAYNEQFF | TGTGCCAGTAGTATTTCTAGCGGAGCCTACAATGAGCAGTTCTTC
TRBJ2-7 | TRBD2 | . | TRBV3-1 | CASSQAGGEQYF | TGTGCCAGCAGCCAAGCGGGAGGGGAGCAGTACTTC
TRBJ2-3 | TRBD1 | few | TRBV4-3 | CASTQGVSTDTQYF | TGCGCCAGTACCCAGGGGGTTAGCACAGATACGCAGTATTTT
TRBJ2-1 | TRBD2 | . | TRBV2 | CASSDPGLAGWNEQFF | TGTGCCAGCAGTGACCCTGGACTAGCTGGTTGGAATGAGCAGTTCTTC
TRBJ2-7 | . | few | TRBV6-2/TRBV6-3 | CASRDGTPYEQYF | TGTGCCAGCAGGGACGGGACTCCCTACGAGCAGTACTTC
TRBJ2-6 | TRBD2 | few | TRBV4-2 | CASSQDPEGRGVTSGANVLTF | TGTGCCAGCAGCCAAGATCCGGAGGGGCGGGGGGTAACTTCTGGGGCCAACGTCCTGACTTTC
TRBJ2-4 | TRBD2 | few | TRBV7-2 | CASSFSRTSRAKNIQYF | TGTGCCAGCAGCTTTTCTCGGACTAGCCGGGCCAAAAACATTCAGTACTTC
TRBJ2-3 | . | . | TRBV7-6 | CASSNRMGGTDTQYF | TGTGCCAGCAGCAACAGGATGGGGGGCACAGATACGCAGTATTTT
TRBJ2-1 | TRBD2 | . | TRBV7-2 | CASSSRTSGTYNEQFF | TGTGCCAGCAGCTCTAGGACTAGCGGGACCTACAATGAGCAGTTCTTC
TRBJ1-1 | . | . | TRBV4-1 | CASSQDRIRVGGNTEAFF | TGCGCCAGCAGCCAAGATCGAATCCGGGTTGGGGGGAACACTGAAGCTTTCTTT
TRBJ2-3 | TRBD2 | few | TRBV7-7 | CASSLRGDATDTQYF | TGTGCCAGCAGCCTCCGGGGGGATGCCACAGATACGCAGTATTTT
TRBJ2-2 | TRBD1 | . | TRBV10-2 | CATLDRGNAGELFF | TGCGCCACCCTGGACAGGGGGAACGCCGGGGAGCTGTTTTTT
TRBJ2-2 | TRBD1 | few | TRBV7-9 | CASSPRTGLTGELFF | TGTGCCAGCAGCCCTCGGACAGGGCTCACCGGGGAGCTGTTTTTT
TRBJ2-2 | . | few | TRBV12-3/TRBV12-4 | CASSLARLPPGELFF | TGTGCCAGCAGTTTAGCACGCCTCCCCCCCGGGGAGCTGTTTTTT
TRBJ2-2 | . | few | TRBV7-2 | CASSPTRRASSTGELFF | TGTGCCAGCAGCCCGACCCGACGGGCGAGCTCCACCGGGGAGCTGTTTTTT
TRBJ1-1 | . | few | TRBV6-1 | CATQTGPDTEAFF | TGTGCCACCCAAACAGGGCCGGACACTGAAGCTTTCTTT
TRBJ1-6 | . | . | TRBV7-9 | CASSFSDTNSPLHF | TGTGCCAGCAGCTTTTCGGATACAAATTCACCCCTCCACTTT
TRBJ2-3 | . | few | TRBV11-2 | CASSFRRVTQYF | TGTGCCAGCAGCTTCCGGAGAGTAACGCAGTATTTT
TRBJ2-4 | TRBD2 | many | TRBV5-1 | CASSPRLAGNIQYF | TGCGCCAGCAGCCCTCGGCTAGCGGGAAACATTCAGTACTTC
TRBJ2-3 | . | . | TRBV20-1 | CSARDSSTDTQYF | TGCAGTGCTAGGGACTCCAGCACAGATACGCAGTATTTT
TRBJ2-5 | . | many | TRBV7-2 | CASSLFSETQYF | TGTGCCAGCAGCTTATTTTCAGAGACCCAGTACTTC
TRBJ2-1 | TRBD1 | many | TRBV3-1 | CASSQTGGWNEQFF | TGTGCCAGCAGCCAAACAGGGGGATGGAATGAGCAGTTCTTC
TRBJ1-4 | . | . | TRBV7-9 | CASSYPSADEKLFF | TGTGCCAGCAGCTATCCCTCCGCGGACGAAAAACTGTTTTTT
TRBJ2-3 | . | few | TRBV7-2 | CASSSPRAPKPQYF | TGTGCCAGCAGCTCCCCCAGGGCACCGAAGCCGCAGTATTTT
TRBJ2-3 | TRBD2 | few | TRBV5-1 | CASSLGSGPSTDTQYF | TGCGCCAGCAGCTTAGGTAGCGGGCCTAGCACAGATACGCAGTATTTT
TRBJ2-5 | TRBD2 | . | TRBV20-1 | CSASLTSDQTQYF | TGCAGTGCTAGCCTTACTAGCGATCAGACCCAGTACTTC
TRBJ2-4 | . | . | TRBV18 | CASSDEMAKNIQYF | TGTGCCAGCTCAGACGAGATGGCCAAAAACATTCAGTACTTC
TRBJ2-6 | TRBD1 | . | TRBV11-2 | CASSYRGNSGANVLTF | TGTGCCAGCAGCTACAGGGGAAACTCTGGGGCCAACGTCCTGACTTTC
TRBJ2-3 | . | few | TRBV9 | CASSVGTVLRTDTQYF | TGTGCCAGCAGCGTAGGGACCGTCCTCCGCACAGATACGCAGTATTTT
TRBJ2-5 | . | . | TRBV15 | CATSRDLDFQETQYF | TGTGCCACCAGCAGAGATCTTGATTTCCAAGAGACCCAGTACTTC
TRBJ2-3 | TRBD2 | . | TRBV12-3/TRBV12-4 | CASSLVAGGGTQYF | TGTGCCAGCAGTTTAGTAGCGGGGGGAGGTACGCAGTATTTT